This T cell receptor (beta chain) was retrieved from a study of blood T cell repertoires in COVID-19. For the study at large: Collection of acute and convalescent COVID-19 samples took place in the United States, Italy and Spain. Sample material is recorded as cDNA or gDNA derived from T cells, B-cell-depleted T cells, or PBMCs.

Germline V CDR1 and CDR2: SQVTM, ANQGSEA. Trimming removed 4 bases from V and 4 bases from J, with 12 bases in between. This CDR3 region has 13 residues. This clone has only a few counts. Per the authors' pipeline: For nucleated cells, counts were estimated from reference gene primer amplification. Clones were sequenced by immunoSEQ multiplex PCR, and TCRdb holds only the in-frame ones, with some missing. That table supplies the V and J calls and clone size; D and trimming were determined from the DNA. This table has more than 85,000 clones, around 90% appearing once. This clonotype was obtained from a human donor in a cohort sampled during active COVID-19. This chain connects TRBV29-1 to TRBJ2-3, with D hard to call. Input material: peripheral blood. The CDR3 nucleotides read TGCAGCGTTGCCTCACGGGTGGCAGATACGCAGTATTTT. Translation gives CSVASRVADTQYF.